This T cell receptor beta chain stems from a study of CD8+CD57+ T cells in acquired aplastic anemia. Study-wide context: Sorting CD4+ and CD8+ cells gave DNA averaging 3.2 ug.

General study points: There were around 28 CD8+ CDR3 sequences that occurred in both patients and controls.

Patients who underwent sequencing had shown CD8+CD57+ cell expansion by flow cytometry. By the time of blood sampling, patients had still received no therapy. Regarding this clonotype: What it binds is unknown.

It was genomic DNA that served as the template for profiling TCR beta VDJ and CDR3. One entry per CDR3 protein, called by TCRdb with MiXCR from the reads. In the table there are 450,000 to 600,000 distinct CDR3 sequences, about a third of which are singletons. Germline values: CDR1 KGHDR, CDR2 SFDVKD. CDR3 size: 18 residues. The V gene end was trimmed by 1 base and the J gene end by 2 bases; junction bases not matched to a gene: 7. The chain is built from TRBV24-1 and TRBJ1-4; 9 bases are a match to TRBD1. The specimen was sorted CD4+, CD8+, or CD8+CD57+ T cells (not recorded which) from PBMCs. The TCR originated in a human donor with aplastic anemia. The CDR3 bases are TGTGCCACCAGTGATTTTGGGACAGGGAAATCTACTAATGAAAAACTGTTTTTT. Amino acid sequence: CATSDFGTGKSTNEKLFF.